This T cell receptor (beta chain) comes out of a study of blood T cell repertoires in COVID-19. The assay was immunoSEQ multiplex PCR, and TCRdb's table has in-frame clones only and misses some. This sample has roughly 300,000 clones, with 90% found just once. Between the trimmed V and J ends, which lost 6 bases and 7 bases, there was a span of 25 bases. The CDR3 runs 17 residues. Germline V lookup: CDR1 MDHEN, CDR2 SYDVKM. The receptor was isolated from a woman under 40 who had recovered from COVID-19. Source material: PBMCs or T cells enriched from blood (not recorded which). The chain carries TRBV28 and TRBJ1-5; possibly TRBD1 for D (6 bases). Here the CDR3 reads CASSKTGFRSAGQPQHF. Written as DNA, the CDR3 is TGTGCCAGCAGCAAAACAGGGTTCCGGTCGGCAGGGCAGCCCCAGCATTTT.